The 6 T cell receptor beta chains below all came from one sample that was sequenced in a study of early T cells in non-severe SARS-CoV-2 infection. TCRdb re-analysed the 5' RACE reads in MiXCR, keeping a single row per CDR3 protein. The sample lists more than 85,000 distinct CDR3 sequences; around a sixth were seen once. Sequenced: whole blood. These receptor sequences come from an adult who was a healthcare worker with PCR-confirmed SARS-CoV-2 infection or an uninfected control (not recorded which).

CDR3 nucleotide sequence: TGCAGTGCTAGAGAGCGACGGGGACAAAGCAATCAGCCCCAGCATTTT. It codes for CSARERRGQSNQPQHF. The rearrangement joins TRBV20-1 to TRBJ1-5; maybe TRBD1 (6 bases). In germline, CDR1 is DFQATT, CDR2 SNEGSKA (reference sequence). The CDR3 totals 16 residues. V was clipped by 0 bases and J by 1 base, with 13 bases between them.

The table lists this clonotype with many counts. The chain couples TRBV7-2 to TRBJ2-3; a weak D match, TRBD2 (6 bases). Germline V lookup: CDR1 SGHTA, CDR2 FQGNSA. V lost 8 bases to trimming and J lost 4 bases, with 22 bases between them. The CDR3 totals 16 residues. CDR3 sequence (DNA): TGTGCCAGCCGACTTATGCCCGGGAGAAGGGCAGATACGCAGTATTTT. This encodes CASRLMPGRRADTQYF.

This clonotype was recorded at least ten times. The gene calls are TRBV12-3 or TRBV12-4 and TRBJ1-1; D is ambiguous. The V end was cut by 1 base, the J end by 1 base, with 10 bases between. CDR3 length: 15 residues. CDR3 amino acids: CASSLGPPGNTEAFF. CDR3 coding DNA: TGTGCCAGCAGTTTAGGACCCCCGGGGAACACTGAAGCTTTCTTT.

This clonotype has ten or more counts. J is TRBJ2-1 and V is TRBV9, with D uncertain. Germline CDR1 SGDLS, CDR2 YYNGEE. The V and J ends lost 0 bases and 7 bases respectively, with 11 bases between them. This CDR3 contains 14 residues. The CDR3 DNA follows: TGTGCCAGCAGCGTAGGGGTGGATTTTAATGAGCAGTTCTTC. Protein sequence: CASSVGVDFNEQFF.

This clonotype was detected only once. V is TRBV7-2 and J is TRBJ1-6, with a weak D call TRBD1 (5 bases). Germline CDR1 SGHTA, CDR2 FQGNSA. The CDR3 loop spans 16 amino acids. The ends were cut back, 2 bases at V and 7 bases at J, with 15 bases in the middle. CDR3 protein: CASSLRAAGRNSPLHF. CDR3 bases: TGTGCCAGCAGCTTAAGGGCGGCAGGGCGGAATTCACCCCTCCACTTT.

The CDR3 sequence is CASNNGNTEAFF. Here the CDR3 DNA reads TGTGCCAGCAATAACGGGAACACTGAAGCTTTCTTT. The chain combines TRBV28 with TRBJ1-1; D uncertain. CDR3 length equals 12 residues. The germline CDR1 and CDR2 sequences are MDHEN and SYDVKM. V was pared by 7 bases and J by 1 base, with 7 bases between.